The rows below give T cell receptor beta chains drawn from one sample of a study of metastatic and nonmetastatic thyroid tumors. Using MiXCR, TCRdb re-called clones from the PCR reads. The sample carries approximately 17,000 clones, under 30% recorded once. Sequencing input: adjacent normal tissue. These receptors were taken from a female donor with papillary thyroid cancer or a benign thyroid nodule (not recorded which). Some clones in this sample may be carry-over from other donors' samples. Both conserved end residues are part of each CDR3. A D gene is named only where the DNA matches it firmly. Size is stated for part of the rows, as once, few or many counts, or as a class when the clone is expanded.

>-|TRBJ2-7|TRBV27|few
TGTGCCAGCAAAGGGGATTACTACGAGCAGTACTTC
CASKGDYYEQYF
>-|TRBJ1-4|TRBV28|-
TGTGCCAGCAGTCCCATGGGGGAGGAAAAACTGTTTTTT
CASSPMGEEKLFF
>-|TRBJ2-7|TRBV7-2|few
TGTGCCAGCAGCTTAGGACCTACTTTGATTTACGAGCAGTACTTC
CASSLGPTLIYEQYF
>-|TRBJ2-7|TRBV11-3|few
TGTGCCAGCAGCTTATCAAAGAGGGGGACCTCCTACGAGCAGTACTTC
CASSLSKRGTSYEQYF
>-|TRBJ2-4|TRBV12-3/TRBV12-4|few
TGTGCCAGCAGTACGTCCGGGACCAACCGTCGAGCCAAAAACATTCAGTACTTC
CASSTSGTNRRAKNIQYF
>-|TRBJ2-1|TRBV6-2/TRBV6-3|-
TGTGCCAGCAGGACCCCGAGCGGACACTCCTACAATGAGCAGTTCTTC
CASRTPSGHSYNEQFF
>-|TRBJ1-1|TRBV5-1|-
TGCGCCAGCAGCTCTGGAGTAGGGGGTAGTTGGGCTGAAGCTTTCTTT
CASSSGVGGSWAEAFF
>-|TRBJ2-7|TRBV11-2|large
TGTGCCAGCAGCTTGTTCGCTGACTCCTACGAGCAGTACTTC
CASSLFADSYEQYF
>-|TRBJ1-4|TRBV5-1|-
TGCGCCAGCAGCGTCCTGGGGAATAATGAAAAACTGTTTTTT
CASSVLGNNEKLFF
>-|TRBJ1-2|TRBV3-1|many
TGTGCCAGCAGCCCCGGGGAAGAGGCTGGCTACACCTTC
CASSPGEEAGYTF